This T cell receptor beta chain is from a study of shared clonotypes between healthy human individuals. V was shortened by 2 bases and J by 9 bases, with 23 bases between the two germline ends. From germline, CDR1 is LGHNA and CDR2 YNFKEQ. The CDR3 extends over 17 amino acids. Overall study findings and caveats: The diversity represented, both genetic and in exposure history, was limited by few donors.

Sorted-subset replicate PCR reactions were performed with approximately 200 ng DNA, corresponding to roughly 31,000 T cell genomes. Using immunoSEQ multiplex PCR, the repertoire was profiled, and TCRdb retains in-frame clones only, with some absent. The sample records about 2.3 million clones, 80% to 95% being singletons. A note on this clone: Its antigen remains unknown.

The chain joins TRBV4-2 to TRBJ2-1, with D unclear. Material: naive CD4+ T cells from PBMCs. Subset here: CD45RA+ positively selected. This TCR derives from a man aged 18 to 29 in good health. Some clones in this sample may be carry-over from other donors' samples. CDR3 loop: CASSQLSYTDALGEQFF. CDR3 bases: TGTGCCAGCAGCCAACTATCCTATACCGACGCCCTCGGTGAGCAGTTCTTC.